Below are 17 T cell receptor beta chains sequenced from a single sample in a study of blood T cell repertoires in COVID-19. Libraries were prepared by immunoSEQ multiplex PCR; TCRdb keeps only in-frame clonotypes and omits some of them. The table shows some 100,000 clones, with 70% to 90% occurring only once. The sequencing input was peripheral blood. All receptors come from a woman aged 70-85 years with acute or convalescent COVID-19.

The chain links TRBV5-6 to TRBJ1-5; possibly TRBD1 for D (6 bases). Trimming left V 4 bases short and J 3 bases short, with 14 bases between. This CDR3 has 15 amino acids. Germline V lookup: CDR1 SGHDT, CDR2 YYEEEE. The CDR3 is CASSTGQLSNQPQHF. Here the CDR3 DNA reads TGTGCCAGCAGCACGGGACAACTGTCCAATCAGCCCCAGCATTTT.

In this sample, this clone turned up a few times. This chain's CDR3 is CASSQGQGPYEQYF. CDR3 nucleotide sequence: TGCGCCAGCAGCCAAGGACAGGGCCCCTACGAGCAGTACTTC. The chain has TRBV5-1 and TRBJ2-7; 8 bases are a match to TRBD1. This CDR3 contains 14 residues. The J segment lost 2 bases and the V segment lost 4 bases, leaving 5 bases of the junction unmatched. CDR1 and CDR2 from the germline V gene are SGHRS and YFSETQ. The whole variable domain, filled in from reference TRBV5-1 and TRBJ2-7, reads KAGVTQTPRYLIKTRGQQVTLSCSPISGHRSVSWYQQTPGQGLQFLFEYFSETQRNKGNFPGRFSGRQFSNSRSEMNVSTLELGDSALYLCASSQGQGPYEQYFGPGTRLTVT.

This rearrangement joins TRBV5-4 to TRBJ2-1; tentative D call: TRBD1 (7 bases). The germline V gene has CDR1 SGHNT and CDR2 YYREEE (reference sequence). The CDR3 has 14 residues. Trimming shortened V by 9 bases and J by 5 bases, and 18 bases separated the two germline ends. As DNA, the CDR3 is TGTGCCATCCGCGGGACAGACCGTAACAATGAGCAGTTCTTC. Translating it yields CAIRGTDRNNEQFF.

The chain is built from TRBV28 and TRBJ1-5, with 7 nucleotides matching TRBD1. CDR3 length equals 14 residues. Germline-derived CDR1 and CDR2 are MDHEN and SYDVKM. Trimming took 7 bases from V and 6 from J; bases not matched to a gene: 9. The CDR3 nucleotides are TGTGCCAGCATCAAGACAGGGCCGAGTCAGCCCCAGCATTTT. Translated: CASIKTGPSQPQHF.

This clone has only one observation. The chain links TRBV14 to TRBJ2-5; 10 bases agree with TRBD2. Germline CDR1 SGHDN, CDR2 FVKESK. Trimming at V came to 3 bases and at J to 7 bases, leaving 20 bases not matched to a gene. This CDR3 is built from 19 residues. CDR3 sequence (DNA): TGTGCCAGCAGCCAGATGCCCACGATAGCGGGAGGCCGACAGACGACCCAGTACTTC. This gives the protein CASSQMPTIAGGRQTTQYF.

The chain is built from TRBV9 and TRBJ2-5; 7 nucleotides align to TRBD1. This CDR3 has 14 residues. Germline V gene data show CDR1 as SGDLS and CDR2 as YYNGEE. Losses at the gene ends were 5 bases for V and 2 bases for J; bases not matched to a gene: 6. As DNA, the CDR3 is TGTGCCAGCAGTTTAGACAGGGATCAAGAGACCCAGTACTTC. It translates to CASSLDRDQETQYF.

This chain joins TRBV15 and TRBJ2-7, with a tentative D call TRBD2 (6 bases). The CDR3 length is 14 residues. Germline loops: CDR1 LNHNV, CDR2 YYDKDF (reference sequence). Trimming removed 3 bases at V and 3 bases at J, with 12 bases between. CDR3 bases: TGTGCCACCAGCAGGGGGACTGACTTCTACGAGCAGTACTTC. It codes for CATSRGTDFYEQYF.

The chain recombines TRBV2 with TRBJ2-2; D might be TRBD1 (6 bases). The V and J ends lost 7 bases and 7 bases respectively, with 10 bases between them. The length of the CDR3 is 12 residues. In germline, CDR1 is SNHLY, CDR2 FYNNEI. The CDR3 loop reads CASNRDIGELFF. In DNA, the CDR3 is TGTGCCAGCAACCGGGACATCGGGGAGCTGTTTTTT.

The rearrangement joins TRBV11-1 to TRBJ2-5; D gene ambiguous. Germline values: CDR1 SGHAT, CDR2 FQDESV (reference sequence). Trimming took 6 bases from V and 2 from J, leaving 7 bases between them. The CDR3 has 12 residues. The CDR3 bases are TGTGCCAGCAGTTATTCTCAAGAGACCCAGTACTTC. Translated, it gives CASSYSQETQYF. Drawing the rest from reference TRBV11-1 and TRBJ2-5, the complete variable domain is EAEVAQSPRYKITEKSQAVAFWCDPISGHATLYWYRQILGQGPELLVQFQDESVVDDSQLPKDRFSAERLKGVDSTLKIQPAELGDSAMYLCASSYSQETQYFGPGTRLLVL.

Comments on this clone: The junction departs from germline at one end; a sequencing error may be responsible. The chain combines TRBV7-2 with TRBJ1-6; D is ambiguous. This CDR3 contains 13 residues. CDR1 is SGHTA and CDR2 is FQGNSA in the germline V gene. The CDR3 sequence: CASSLVSNSALHF. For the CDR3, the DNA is TGTGCCAGCAGCTTAGTATCCAATTCAGCCCTCCACTTT.

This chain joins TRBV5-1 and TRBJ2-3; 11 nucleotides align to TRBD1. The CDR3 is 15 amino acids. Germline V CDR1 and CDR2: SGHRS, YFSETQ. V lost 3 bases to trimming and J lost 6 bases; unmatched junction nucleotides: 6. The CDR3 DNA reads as TGCGCCAGCAGCTGGACCGGGACAGGGGGGGATACGCAGTATTTT. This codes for CASSWTGTGGDTQYF.

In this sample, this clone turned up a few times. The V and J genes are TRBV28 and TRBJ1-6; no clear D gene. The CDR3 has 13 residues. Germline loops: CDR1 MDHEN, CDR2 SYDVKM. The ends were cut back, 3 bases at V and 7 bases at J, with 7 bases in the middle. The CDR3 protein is CASSFYVNSPLHF. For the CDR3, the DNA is TGTGCCAGCAGTTTTTATGTGAATTCACCCCTCCACTTT. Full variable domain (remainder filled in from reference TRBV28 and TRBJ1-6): DVKVTQSSRYLVKRTGEKVFLECVQDMDHENMFWYRQDPGLGLRLIYFSYDVKMKEKGDIPEGYSVSREKKERFSLILESASTNQTSMYLCASSFYVNSPLHFGNGTRLTVT.

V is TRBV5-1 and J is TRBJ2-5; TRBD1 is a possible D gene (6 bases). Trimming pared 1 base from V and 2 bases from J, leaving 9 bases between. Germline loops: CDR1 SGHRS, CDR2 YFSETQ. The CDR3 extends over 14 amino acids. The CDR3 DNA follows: TGCGCCAGCAGCTTGTCGCAGGGGCAAGAGACCCAGTACTTC. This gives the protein CASSLSQGQETQYF.

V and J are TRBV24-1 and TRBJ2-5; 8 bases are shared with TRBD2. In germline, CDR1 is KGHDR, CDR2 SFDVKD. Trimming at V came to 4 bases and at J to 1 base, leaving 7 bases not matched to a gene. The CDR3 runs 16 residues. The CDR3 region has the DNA TGTGCCACCAGTGAACCCATAGCGGGATTCCAAGAGACCCAGTACTTC. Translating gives CATSEPIAGFQETQYF.

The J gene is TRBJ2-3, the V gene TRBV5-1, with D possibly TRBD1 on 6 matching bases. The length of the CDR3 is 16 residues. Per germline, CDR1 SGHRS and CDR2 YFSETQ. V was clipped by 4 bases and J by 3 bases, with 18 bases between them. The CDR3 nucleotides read TGCGCCAGCAGCAGACAAACAGGGCTGGGGACAGATACGCAGTATTTT. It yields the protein CASSRQTGLGTDTQYF.

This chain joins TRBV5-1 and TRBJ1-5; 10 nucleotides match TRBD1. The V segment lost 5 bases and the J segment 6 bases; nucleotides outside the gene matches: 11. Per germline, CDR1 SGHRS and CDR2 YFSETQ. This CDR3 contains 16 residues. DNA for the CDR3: TGCGCCAGCAGTTCGGGACAGGGGAATGGCCCTCAGCCCCAGCATTTT. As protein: CASSSGQGNGPQPQHF.

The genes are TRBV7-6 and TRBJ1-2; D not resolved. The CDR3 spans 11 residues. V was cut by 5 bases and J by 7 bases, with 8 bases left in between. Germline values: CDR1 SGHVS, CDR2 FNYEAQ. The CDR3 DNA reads TGTGCCAGCAGCCTACTCCGTGGCTACACCTTC. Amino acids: CASSLLRGYTF. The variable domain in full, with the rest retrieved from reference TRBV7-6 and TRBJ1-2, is GAGVSQSPRYKVTKRGQDVALRCDPISGHVSLYWYRQALGQGPEFLTYFNYEAQQDKSGLPNDRFSAERPEGSISTLTIQRTEQRDSAMYRCASSLLRGYTFGSGTRLTVV.